These 8 T cell receptor beta chains share one sample of origin, sequenced in a study of spatial heterogeneity in lung cancer. TCRdb recomputed calls from the 5' RACE reads with MiXCR, one row per CDR3 protein. The data contain 45,000 to 55,000 distinct CDR3 sequences, roughly 5% of them singletons. The time point denotes: sample taken at primary tumor resection. The sequencing used PBMCs, collected at surgery. The receptor source for this set is a male donor with early-stage non-small cell lung cancer.

This clonotype was counted once. The chain links TRBV12-3 or TRBV12-4 to TRBJ1-6, with D perhaps TRBD1 (6 bases). V lost 5 bases, J lost 9 bases, and 17 bases lay in between. The CDR3 sequence is 15 residues long. The CDR3 is CASSLQGGIGSPLHF. CDR3 in DNA: TGTGCCAGCAGTCTACAGGGAGGTATAGGTTCACCCCTCCACTTT.

In this sample, this clonotype turned up many times. The V call is TRBV27, the J call TRBJ2-3, with a possible D match to TRBD2 (5 bases). Germline V gene lookup returns CDR1 MNHEY and CDR2 SMNVEV (reference sequence). Deletions cut 6 bases from V and 0 bases from J, with 16 bases between. This CDR3 has 16 residues. Here the CDR3 reads CASRALDWLSTDTQYF. The CDR3 region has the DNA TGTGCCAGCAGGGCTCTGGACTGGCTAAGCACAGATACGCAGTATTTT.

In this sample, this clonotype turned up many times. This chain uses TRBV5-4 with TRBJ2-5, with 8 bases lining up with TRBD1. CDR3 size: 16 residues. J was trimmed by 4 bases and V by 3 bases; bases with no gene match: 11. The V gene's germline CDR1 is SGHNT and CDR2 YYREEE (reference sequence). CDR3 nucleotide sequence: TGTGCCAGCAGCTCGAAAGACAGGGGAGGAGGAGAGACCCAGTACTTC. Translating gives CASSSKDRGGGETQYF.

This clonotype showed up many times. The CDR3 spells CASSSRNEQYF. CDR3 in DNA: TGTGCCAGCAGCAGTAGAAACGAGCAGTACTTC. The rearrangement uses TRBV5-7 and TRBJ2-7; no reliable D call. TRBV5-7 is reported as an ORF; its role is uncertain. The CDR3 has 11 amino acids. Trimming took off 4 bases at V and 5 bases at J, with 7 bases between the two ends.

This clonotype was counted ten times or more. The rearrangement links TRBV6-6 to TRBJ2-2; D may be TRBD1 (7 bases). CDR1 is MNHNY and CDR2 is SVGAGI in the germline V gene (reference sequence). Trimming shortened V by 4 bases and J by 7 bases, and 13 bases separated the two germline ends. The CDR3 is 14 amino acids. The CDR3 DNA reads TGTGCCAGCAGTTTCGGGGGACAGCGCGGGGAGCTGTTTTTT. It yields the protein CASSFGGQRGELFF.

This clonotype was seen at least ten times. V gene TRBV5-6 combines with J gene TRBJ2-3, with D possibly TRBD2 on 5 matching bases. The V gene lost 1 base and the J gene lost 1 base, with 10 bases spanning the gap. The CDR3 sequence is 15 residues long. Germline CDR1 is SGHDT and CDR2 is YYEEEE. The CDR3 sequence: CASSLRGSGTDTQYF. As DNA, the CDR3 is TGTGCCAGCAGCTTGCGAGGGAGTGGCACAGATACGCAGTATTTT.

This clonotype was seen repeatedly, ten times or more. This chain links TRBV2 with TRBJ2-3, with D possibly matching TRBD1 (8 bases). The CDR3 extends over 16 amino acids. Germline V gene data show CDR1 as SNHLY and CDR2 as FYNNEI. V was pared by 6 bases and J by 4 bases, with 20 bases between. The CDR3 spells CASSPLNRGGADTQYF. Written as DNA, the CDR3 is TGTGCCAGCAGCCCCCTGAACAGGGGGGGCGCAGATACGCAGTATTTT. The entire variable domain, with the rest obtained from reference TRBV2 and TRBJ2-3, is as follows: EPEVTQTPSHQVTQMGQEVILRCVPISNHLYFYWYRQILGQKVEFLVSFYNNEISEKSEIFDDQFSVERPDGSNFTLKIRSTKLEDSAMYFCASSPLNRGGADTQYFGPGTRLTVL.

This clonotype appeared a few times. V gene TRBV7-8 combines with J gene TRBJ2-1; 8 nucleotides align to TRBD2. This CDR3 is 14 amino acids long. Unmatched junction bases numbered 5, after V lost 5 bases and J lost 5 bases. Germline CDR1 and CDR2: SGHVS and FQNEAQ. The DNA of the CDR3 is TGTGCCAGCAGCCGAAGCGGGAGTCACAATGAGCAGTTCTTC. The encoded protein is CASSRSGSHNEQFF.